This T cell receptor (beta chain) was captured by sequencing in a study of blood T cell repertoires in COVID-19. Trimming shortened V by 3 bases and J by 1 base, and 13 bases separated the two germline ends. Per the germline V gene, CDR1 is SGDLS and CDR2 is YYNGEE. The CDR3 spans 16 residues. The cohort comprised adults aged roughly 18 to 100 years residing in about two dozen US areas. Clinical history reported by participants formed the basis on which cohorts were assigned. Sequencing was performed with immunoSEQ multiplex PCR; in TCRdb, only in-frame clones are kept and a portion is missing. The sample holds under 300,000 clones; about nine tenths are singletons and the top ten take around 3%.

The sample taken for sequencing was PBMCs or T cells enriched from blood (not recorded which). The rearrangement links TRBV9 to TRBJ2-2, with D maybe TRBD2 (6 bases). The source is a woman aged 45-59 years who had recovered from COVID-19. This chain's CDR3 is CASSAPGLMNTGELFF. For the CDR3, the DNA is TGTGCCAGCAGCGCACCGGGACTCATGAACACCGGGGAGCTGTTTTTT. The full variable domain, its missing parts supplied by reference TRBV9 and TRBJ2-2, is DSGVTQTPKHLITATGQRVTLRCSPRSGDLSVYWYQQSLDQGLQFLIQYYNGEERAKGNILERFSAQQFPDLHSELNLSSLELGDSALYFCASSAPGLMNTGELFFGEGSRLTVL.